The 5 T cell receptor beta chains below all came from one sample that was sequenced in a study of vaccination and CD4 T cells after COVID-19. The sample's treatment: approximately 11-day PBMC culture with coronavirus spike peptide pools or control peptides (ViraFEST assay). The Oncomine TCR Beta short-read assay was applied to DNA of cultured CD4+ T cells. TCRdb reprocessed the PCR reads via MiXCR and lists one record per CDR3 protein. The sample yields about 3,800 distinct CDR3 sequences, about 15% seen once. Which antigens these TCRs recognize remains unknown. The sample was CD4+ T cells from blood, cultured in vitro. The origin of the receptors is a human donor who had recovered from COVID-19.

This chain links TRBV20-1 with TRBJ1-1; a possible D gene is TRBD1 (5 bases). This CDR3 spans 11 amino acids. CDR1 is DFQATT, CDR2 SNEGSKA, per germline (reference sequence). V lost 3 bases and J 7 bases, leaving 9 bases between the germline ends. CDR3 protein: CSARQGDEAFF. In DNA form, the CDR3 reads TGCAGTGCTAGGCAGGGTGATGAAGCTTTCTTT.

This clonotype is labeled as medium-sized. The chain joins TRBV20-1 to TRBJ1-6; 7 nucleotides match TRBD1. The CDR3 runs 16 residues. Trimming at V came to 0 bases and at J to 7 bases, leaving 9 bases not matched to a gene. Looked up from germline, CDR1 is DFQATT and CDR2 is SNEGSKA (reference sequence). CDR3 in amino acids: CSAREAGQRGNSPLHF. CDR3 coding DNA: TGCAGTGCTAGAGAGGCGGGACAGAGGGGGAATTCACCCCTCCACTTT.

The CDR3 protein is CASSLGPQGTAEAFF. The CDR3 DNA reads as TGCGCCAGCAGCTTGGGACCACAGGGGACGGCTGAAGCTTTCTTT. V and J are TRBV5-1 and TRBJ1-1; 7 bases match TRBD1. Germline lookup yields CDR1 SGHRS and CDR2 YFSETQ. The length of the CDR3 is 15 residues. V lost 0 bases to trimming and J lost 6 bases; unmatched junction nucleotides: 8.

By frequency in the sample, this clonotype is medium-sized. V and J are TRBV30 and TRBJ1-1; D gene ambiguous. The CDR3 consists of 11 residues. The germline V and J ends were trimmed by 2 bases and 8 bases, with 9 bases remaining between them. CDR1 and CDR2 from the germline V gene are GTSNPN and SVGIG (reference sequence). In DNA, the CDR3 is TGTGCCTGGAGTCAACAGAGCGAAGCTTTCTTT. It translates to CAWSQQSEAFF.

The sample holds a few counts of this clonotype. J is TRBJ2-3 and V is TRBV12-3 or TRBV12-4; D perhaps matches TRBD1 (5 bases). With 5 bases removed from V and 11 bases from J, the gap between germline ends came to 17 bases. This CDR3 is built from 13 residues. As DNA, the CDR3 is TGTGCCAGCAGTACTGGACCCATAGGGGAGCAGTATTTT. Translating it yields CASSTGPIGEQYF.